These T cell receptor beta chains were read from a single sample in a study of spatial heterogeneity in lung cancer. Each CDR3 protein is one row after TCRdb ran MiXCR on the 5' RACE reads. The table includes 40,000 to 45,000 distinct CDR3 sequences, approximately 6.5% detected once. The sample in question was PBMCs, obtained at surgery. These TCRs come from a female donor with early-stage non-small cell lung cancer. The CDR3 runs from the conserved cysteine through the conserved F or W. The order of the fields is V gene, J gene, D gene, clone size, CDR3 DNA, CDR3 protein. The D gene is left open where the match is weak. A clone size is listed for some rows: how often the clone was seen (once, few, many), or a class if it is expanded.

v_gene: TRBV6-1
j_gene: TRBJ1-1
d_gene: -
abundance: few
CDR3nt: TGTGCCAGCAGTGAAGCGCGCATGAACACTGAAGCTTTCTTT
CDR3aa: CASSEARMNTEAFF

v_gene: TRBV6-5
j_gene: TRBJ2-5
d_gene: TRBD2
abundance: few
CDR3nt: TGTGCCAGCAGTTACTGGGCGGGGGAGCGAGAGACCCAGTACTTC
CDR3aa: CASSYWAGERETQYF

v_gene: TRBV7-2
j_gene: TRBJ1-6
d_gene: -
abundance: many
CDR3nt: TGTGCCAGCAGCTTAGGTTATAATTCACCCCTCCACTTT
CDR3aa: CASSLGYNSPLHF

v_gene: TRBV3-2
j_gene: TRBJ2-1
d_gene: -
abundance: -
CDR3nt: TGTGCCAGCAGCCAAGAGTCGGAGGCAAGCTCCTACAATGAGCAGTTCTTC
CDR3aa: CASSQESEASSYNEQFF

v_gene: TRBV15
j_gene: TRBJ2-7
d_gene: -
abundance: few
CDR3nt: TGTGCCACCAGCAGAGTATCCAGGCTGACCTACGAGCAGTACTTC
CDR3aa: CATSRVSRLTYEQYF

v_gene: TRBV25-1
j_gene: TRBJ2-3
d_gene: -
abundance: many
CDR3nt: TGTGCCAGCAGTGGACGCCCTTTTGATGATACGCAGTATTTT
CDR3aa: CASSGRPFDDTQYF

v_gene: TRBV7-6
j_gene: TRBJ2-7
d_gene: -
abundance: few
CDR3nt: TGTGCCAGCAGCTCGGGACACAGGGCTCCCTCCTACGAGCAGTACTTC
CDR3aa: CASSSGHRAPSYEQYF

v_gene: TRBV16
j_gene: TRBJ1-1
d_gene: -
abundance: many
CDR3nt: TGTGCCAGCAGCCGCTGGACAGTTAACACTGAAGCTTTCTTT
CDR3aa: CASSRWTVNTEAFF

v_gene: TRBV12-3/TRBV12-4
j_gene: TRBJ1-5
d_gene: -
abundance: -
CDR3nt: TGTGCCAGCAGTTTAGTCCAGGGAAATCAGCCCCAGCATTTT
CDR3aa: CASSLVQGNQPQHF

v_gene: TRBV20-1
j_gene: TRBJ2-3
d_gene: -
abundance: many
CDR3nt: TGCAGTGCTTCCCTAGGGAGCACAGATACGCAGTATTTT
CDR3aa: CSASLGSTDTQYF

v_gene: TRBV7-9
j_gene: TRBJ2-1
d_gene: TRBD2
abundance: -
CDR3nt: TGTGCCAGCAGCCCCTACCTAGCGGGGGGGCTGAAGTCACATGAGCAGTTCTTC
CDR3aa: CASSPYLAGGLKSHEQFF

v_gene: TRBV20-1
j_gene: TRBJ2-3
d_gene: -
abundance: many
CDR3nt: TGCAGTGCTAGCCTGGTGATGGATACGCAGTATTTT
CDR3aa: CSASLVMDTQYF

v_gene: TRBV4-3
j_gene: TRBJ1-6
d_gene: TRBD1
abundance: many
CDR3nt: TGCGCCAGCAGCCAAGGAGGGGGCGGTTCACCCCTCCACTTT
CDR3aa: CASSQGGGGSPLHF

v_gene: TRBV12-3/TRBV12-4
j_gene: TRBJ1-6
d_gene: -
abundance: -
CDR3nt: TGTGCCAGCAGTTTCCGGCGAGATCGGTCCTATAATTCACCCCTCCACTTT
CDR3aa: CASSFRRDRSYNSPLHF

v_gene: TRBV6-2/TRBV6-3
j_gene: TRBJ2-6
d_gene: -
abundance: many
CDR3nt: TGTGCCAGCAGCCTACCCACCCCTCCCGTCCTGACTTTC
CDR3aa: CASSLPTPPVLTF

v_gene: TRBV5-1
j_gene: TRBJ2-2
d_gene: -
abundance: -
CDR3nt: TGCGCCAGCAGCCTCGGGACACTCACCGGGGAGCTGTTTTTT
CDR3aa: CASSLGTLTGELFF

v_gene: TRBV7-2
j_gene: TRBJ2-5
d_gene: -
abundance: many
CDR3nt: TGTGCCAGCGGCGGGAAGACCCAGTACTTC
CDR3aa: CASGGKTQYF

v_gene: TRBV29-1
j_gene: TRBJ1-2
d_gene: TRBD1
abundance: many
CDR3nt: TGCAGCGTATTACCGGGACAGAATTCACATGGCTACACCTTC
CDR3aa: CSVLPGQNSHGYTF

v_gene: TRBV18
j_gene: TRBJ1-2
d_gene: -
abundance: few
CDR3nt: TGTGCCAGCTCACCACCGGGGGGGTATGCTGGCTACACCTTC
CDR3aa: CASSPPGGYAGYTF

v_gene: TRBV7-3
j_gene: TRBJ2-1
d_gene: -
abundance: -
CDR3nt: TGTGCCAGCAGCTTAGCCCCAGGGCCTGGGTACTACAATGAGCAGTTCTTC
CDR3aa: CASSLAPGPGYYNEQFF

v_gene: TRBV6-1
j_gene: TRBJ1-1
d_gene: -
abundance: few
CDR3nt: TGTGCCAGCAGTCGTAGACAGCAAGATGAAGCTTTCTTT
CDR3aa: CASSRRQQDEAFF

v_gene: TRBV30
j_gene: TRBJ1-6
d_gene: TRBD1
abundance: -
CDR3nt: TGTGCCTGGGGTGGACAGGGGAATTCACCCCTCCACTTT
CDR3aa: CAWGGQGNSPLHF

v_gene: TRBV5-5
j_gene: TRBJ1-6
d_gene: -
abundance: few
CDR3nt: TGTGCCAGCAGCTTGGCCACGACCGCTAGCTCCTATAATTCACCCCTCCACTTT
CDR3aa: CASSLATTASSYNSPLHF

v_gene: TRBV7-2
j_gene: TRBJ2-5
d_gene: -
abundance: -
CDR3nt: TGTGCCAGCAGCTTAGCTAGTACCCAAGAGACCCAGTACTTC
CDR3aa: CASSLASTQETQYF

v_gene: TRBV5-1
j_gene: TRBJ2-2
d_gene: -
abundance: many
CDR3nt: TGCGCCAGCAGCTTGGGCGGGAACACCGGGGAGCTGTTTTTT
CDR3aa: CASSLGGNTGELFF

v_gene: TRBV6-6
j_gene: TRBJ1-2
d_gene: -
abundance: -
CDR3nt: TGTGCCAGCAGTTTCACGGCAGGAAATGGCTACACCTTC
CDR3aa: CASSFTAGNGYTF

v_gene: TRBV24-1
j_gene: TRBJ2-7
d_gene: -
abundance: many
CDR3nt: TGTGCCACCGATAGAGACCACAGGTCCTCCTACGAGCAGTACTTC
CDR3aa: CATDRDHRSSYEQYF

v_gene: TRBV12-3/TRBV12-4
j_gene: TRBJ1-6
d_gene: -
abundance: -
CDR3nt: TGTGCCAGCAGTTTGGTGTTGGGCTCCTATAATTCACCCCTCCACTTT
CDR3aa: CASSLVLGSYNSPLHF

v_gene: TRBV2
j_gene: TRBJ2-5
d_gene: -
abundance: many
CDR3nt: TGTGCCACCAAGAATACGGGGGCACAAGAGACCCAGTACTTC
CDR3aa: CATKNTGAQETQYF

v_gene: TRBV5-1
j_gene: TRBJ1-6
d_gene: TRBD1
abundance: few
CDR3nt: TGCGCCAGCAGCTTTGAAGGGACAGGGTATAATTCACCCCTCCACTTT
CDR3aa: CASSFEGTGYNSPLHF

v_gene: TRBV29-1
j_gene: TRBJ2-1
d_gene: -
abundance: many
CDR3nt: TGCAGCGTTGACGGGGAGTACAAGCAGTTCTTC
CDR3aa: CSVDGEYKQFF

v_gene: TRBV7-2
j_gene: TRBJ2-2
d_gene: TRBD2
abundance: many
CDR3nt: TGTGCCAGCACCCGACTAGCGGGGGTGACCGGGGAGCTGTTTTTT
CDR3aa: CASTRLAGVTGELFF

v_gene: TRBV27
j_gene: TRBJ2-1
d_gene: -
abundance: many
CDR3nt: TGTGCCAGCTCCCGGACCTACAATGAGCAGTTCTTC
CDR3aa: CASSRTYNEQFF

v_gene: TRBV7-2
j_gene: TRBJ2-1
d_gene: -
abundance: many
CDR3nt: TGTGCCAGCAGCTTAATGGGCCGGACTGAGCAGTTCTTC
CDR3aa: CASSLMGRTEQFF

v_gene: TRBV11-2
j_gene: TRBJ2-4
d_gene: -
abundance: few
CDR3nt: TGTGCCAGCAGCTCACGCCTCCAAGGGAACATTCAGTACTTC
CDR3aa: CASSSRLQGNIQYF

v_gene: TRBV3-1
j_gene: TRBJ1-1
d_gene: TRBD1
abundance: few
CDR3nt: TGTGCCAGCAGCCAAAGGTTAGGGGGCGGGAGGACTGAAGCTTTCTTT
CDR3aa: CASSQRLGGGRTEAFF

v_gene: TRBV5-6
j_gene: TRBJ1-2
d_gene: -
abundance: many
CDR3nt: TGTGCCAGCAGCTCGACCCTCCAGGACTATGGCTACACCTTC
CDR3aa: CASSSTLQDYGYTF

v_gene: TRBV28
j_gene: TRBJ1-1
d_gene: -
abundance: few
CDR3nt: TGTGCCAGCATGGGAGGGAGATTATCAGCTTTCTTT
CDR3aa: CASMGGRLSAFF

v_gene: TRBV6-6
j_gene: TRBJ2-2
d_gene: -
abundance: many
CDR3nt: TGTGCCAGCAGGAGTCAACAGACCGGGGAGCTGTTTTTT
CDR3aa: CASRSQQTGELFF

v_gene: TRBV28
j_gene: TRBJ2-4
d_gene: TRBD2
abundance: many
CDR3nt: TGTGCCAGCAGTTACGCCGGGGGGGCGGAAAACATTCAGTACTTC
CDR3aa: CASSYAGGAENIQYF

v_gene: TRBV18
j_gene: TRBJ1-2
d_gene: TRBD1
abundance: many
CDR3nt: TGTGCCAGCTCCCCGGGACAGGGGTTTGTTGAGGACTATGGCTACACCTTC
CDR3aa: CASSPGQGFVEDYGYTF

v_gene: TRBV20-1
j_gene: TRBJ2-1
d_gene: TRBD1
abundance: -
CDR3nt: TGCAGTGCCCGACAGGGGACCGGTGGTGATGAGCAGTTCTTC
CDR3aa: CSARQGTGGDEQFF

v_gene: TRBV7-2
j_gene: TRBJ2-4
d_gene: -
abundance: many
CDR3nt: TGTGCCAGCAGACAACCAGGGCGAGAGAACATTCAGTACTTC
CDR3aa: CASRQPGRENIQYF

v_gene: TRBV19
j_gene: TRBJ2-1
d_gene: TRBD2
abundance: -
CDR3nt: TGTGCCAGTAGTCTTGGGACTAGGTACGACGATGAGCAGTTCTTC
CDR3aa: CASSLGTRYDDEQFF

v_gene: TRBV6-5
j_gene: TRBJ1-6
d_gene: -
abundance: many
CDR3nt: TGTGCCAGCAGTTACGGGAGGGCAGGGAGTTCACCCCTCCACTTT
CDR3aa: CASSYGRAGSSPLHF

v_gene: TRBV12-3/TRBV12-4
j_gene: TRBJ2-3
d_gene: TRBD2
abundance: many
CDR3nt: TGTGCCAGCAGGCATCGGGTCGGTTTGCGGGGGGGCAAAGATACGCAGTATTTT
CDR3aa: CASRHRVGLRGGKDTQYF

v_gene: TRBV6-5
j_gene: TRBJ2-7
d_gene: TRBD2
abundance: many
CDR3nt: TGTGCCAGCAGTTACCTAAGGCTAGCGGGGGGACGCCTCTCCTACGAGCAGTACTTC
CDR3aa: CASSYLRLAGGRLSYEQYF

v_gene: TRBV20-1
j_gene: TRBJ1-2
d_gene: -
abundance: -
CDR3nt: TGCAGTGCCCAAGGGGCAGAGGGCTACTATGGCTACACCTTC
CDR3aa: CSAQGAEGYYGYTF

v_gene: TRBV12-3/TRBV12-4
j_gene: TRBJ2-5
d_gene: TRBD1
abundance: many
CDR3nt: TGTGCCAGCAGTACCGGGACCCAGGGGGAAGAGACCCAGTACTTC
CDR3aa: CASSTGTQGEETQYF

v_gene: TRBV24-1
j_gene: TRBJ2-7
d_gene: -
abundance: few
CDR3nt: TGTGCCACCAGTGATGTGGACAGGGAGGGCGAGCAGTACTTC
CDR3aa: CATSDVDREGEQYF

v_gene: TRBV7-2
j_gene: TRBJ2-4
d_gene: -
abundance: -
CDR3nt: TGTGCCAGCAGCCCGGAGGGGGGTCTAGCCAAAAACATTCAGTACTTC
CDR3aa: CASSPEGGLAKNIQYF

v_gene: TRBV10-3
j_gene: TRBJ1-1
d_gene: TRBD1
abundance: many
CDR3nt: TGTGCCATCAGTGACCCCGTCTTGACAGGGGGGAACACTGAAGCTTTCTTT
CDR3aa: CAISDPVLTGGNTEAFF